This record concerns one T cell receptor (beta chain) sequence. The data originate from a study of blood T cell repertoires in COVID-19. The wider study: The analysed material was cDNA or gDNA that came from T cells, B-cell-depleted T cells, or PBMCs.

In germline, CDR1 is ENHRY, CDR2 SYGVKD. V was cut by 6 bases and J by 7 bases, with 12 bases left in between. This CDR3 has 12 amino acids. Authors' analysis steps: It was from reference gene primer amplification that nucleated cell counts were estimated. Some clones are missing from TCRdb's copy, which holds only in-frame ones; the method was immunoSEQ multiplex PCR. The V and J calls and clone size were taken over from that table, and D and trimming were inferred from the DNA. The table shows around 140,000 clones, with about 77% occurring only once. Material: peripheral blood. The chain couples TRBV10-3 to TRBJ2-5; D possibly corresponds to TRBD2 (5 bases). The clonotype was recovered from a woman between 50 and 59 years old with active or convalescent COVID-19. CDR3 amino acids: CAISAEGPTQYF. In DNA form, the CDR3 reads TGTGCCATCAGCGCCGAGGGCCCGACCCAGTACTTC.